A selection of T cell receptor beta chains follows, all from one sample in a study of technical replicates of blood from several donors. TCRdb's copy holds only in-frame clones and misses some; the assay was immunoSEQ multiplex PCR. The sample has approximately 76,000 clones, 91% seen once. Material for sequencing was T cells isolated from PBMCs. The receptors come from a human donor in good health. The CDR3 runs from the conserved cysteine through the conserved F or W. D genes are given only for firm matches.

J gene: TRBJ2-2
V gene: TRBV9
D gene: TRBD2
CDR3 DNA: TGTGCCAGCAGCGTAGCGGGAGGAGTAACCGGGGAGCTGTTTTTT
CDR3 protein: CASSVAGGVTGELFF

J gene: TRBJ1-1
V gene: TRBV30
D gene: NA
CDR3 DNA: TGTGCCTGGAGTGTACTGATGAACACTGAAGCTTTCTTT
CDR3 protein: CAWSVLMNTEAFF

J gene: TRBJ1-2
V gene: TRBV15
D gene: TRBD1
CDR3 DNA: TGTGCCACCAGCAGTTACAGGGGTGGCTACACCTTC
CDR3 protein: CATSSYRGGYTF

J gene: TRBJ1-2
V gene: TRBV29-1
D gene: NA
CDR3 DNA: TGCAGCGTTGAGGATGGGCCGGCTGGGTATGGCTACACCTTC
CDR3 protein: CSVEDGPAGYGYTF

J gene: TRBJ2-2
V gene: TRBV6-6
D gene: NA
CDR3 DNA: TGTGCCAGCAGTGGACAGTGGACCGGGGAGCTGTTTTTT
CDR3 protein: CASSGQWTGELFF

J gene: TRBJ2-1
V gene: TRBV4-1
D gene: NA
CDR3 DNA: TGCGCCAGCAGCCAAGTATACACAGCCTCCTACAATGAGCAGTTCTTC
CDR3 protein: CASSQVYTASYNEQFF

J gene: TRBJ2-7
V gene: TRBV28
D gene: NA
CDR3 DNA: TGTGCCAGCAGTTTCCAGGGAGGCTCCCTTATATGGAGCTCCTACGAGCAGTACTTC
CDR3 protein: CASSFQGGSLIWSSYEQYF

J gene: TRBJ2-3
V gene: TRBV6-6
D gene: NA
CDR3 DNA: TGTGCCACCTGGAGACAGGATCGCACAGATACGCAGTATTTT
CDR3 protein: CATWRQDRTDTQYF

J gene: TRBJ2-3
V gene: TRBV5-6
D gene: TRBD2
CDR3 DNA: TGTGCCAGCAGCTCAATAGCGGGTAGCACAGATACGCAGTATTTT
CDR3 protein: CASSSIAGSTDTQYF

J gene: TRBJ2-3
V gene: TRBV4-1
D gene: TRBD1
CDR3 DNA: TGCGCCAGCAGCCAGGCCTCGACAGGGGGCATCACAGATACGCAGTATTTT
CDR3 protein: CASSQASTGGITDTQYF

J gene: TRBJ1-1
V gene: TRBV4-1
D gene: NA
CDR3 DNA: TGCGCCAGCAGCCAAGAGGAGGTATCTAACACTGAAGCTTTCTTT
CDR3 protein: CASSQEEVSNTEAFF

J gene: TRBJ1-4
V gene: TRBV25-1
D gene: NA
CDR3 DNA: TGTGCCAGCAGTGAAACGGGAATTGAAAAACTGTTTTTT
CDR3 protein: CASSETGIEKLFF

J gene: TRBJ2-7
V gene: TRBV7-6
D gene: NA
CDR3 DNA: TGTGCCAGCAGCCTTCGGGACTCCTACGAGCAGTACTTC
CDR3 protein: CASSLRDSYEQYF

J gene: TRBJ2-1
V gene: TRBV6-5
D gene: TRBD1
CDR3 DNA: TGTGCCAGCAGTCGGGACAGCCCTACGAATGAGCAGTTCTTC
CDR3 protein: CASSRDSPTNEQFF

J gene: TRBJ2-5
V gene: TRBV19
D gene: TRBD2
CDR3 DNA: TGTGCCAGTAGTATGGAGTTAGCGGGAGGCCGGTCGACCCAGTACTTC
CDR3 protein: CASSMELAGGRSTQYF

J gene: TRBJ2-1
V gene: TRBV19
D gene: TRBD2
CDR3 DNA: TGTGCCAGTAGTATTAGAACTAGCGGGGCAGTTATCAGCTCCTACAATGAGCAGTTCTTC
CDR3 protein: CASSIRTSGAVISSYNEQFF

J gene: TRBJ2-1
V gene: TRBV7-9
D gene: NA
CDR3 DNA: TGTGCCAGCAGCTTGTCGGAGCAGTTCTTC
CDR3 protein: CASSLSEQFF